This TCR beta chain is from a study of preoperative IRX-2 immunotherapy in early breast cancer. Treatment of the sample: preoperative locoregional IRX-2 cytokine immunotherapy. Samples came from a phase Ib trial of preoperative locoregional IRX-2 cytokine immunotherapy. Libraries were prepared by immunoSEQ multiplex PCR; TCRdb keeps only in-frame clonotypes and omits some of them. The sample consists of about 98,000 clones, 86% of them appearing once. The CDR3 length is 15 residues. Per the germline V gene, CDR1 is KGHSH and CDR2 is LQKENI. The V gene lost 3 bases and the J gene lost 1 base, with 10 bases spanning the gap.

The chain carries TRBV18 and TRBJ2-1; D remains unclear. The sequenced sample was tumor tissue, obtained after IRX-2 immunotherapy. The receptor was derived from a human donor with breast cancer. In nucleotides, the CDR3 is TGTGCCAGCTCACCCCTCGGGTTGTCCTACAATGAGCAGTTCTTC. This gives the protein CASSPLGLSYNEQFF.